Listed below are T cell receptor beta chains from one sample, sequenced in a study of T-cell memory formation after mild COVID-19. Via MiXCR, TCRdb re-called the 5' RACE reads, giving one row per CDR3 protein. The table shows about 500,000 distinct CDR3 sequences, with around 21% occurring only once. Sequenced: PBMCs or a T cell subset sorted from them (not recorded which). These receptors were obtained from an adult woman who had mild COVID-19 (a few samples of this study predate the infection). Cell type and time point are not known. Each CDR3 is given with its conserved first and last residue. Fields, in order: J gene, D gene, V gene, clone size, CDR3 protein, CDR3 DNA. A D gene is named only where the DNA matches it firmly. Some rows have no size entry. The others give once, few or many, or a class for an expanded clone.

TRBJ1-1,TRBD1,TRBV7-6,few,CASRPSPGQVNTEAFF,TGTGCCAGCAGACCTTCTCCGGGACAGGTGAACACTGAAGCTTTCTTT
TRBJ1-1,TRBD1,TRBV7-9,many,CASSLDRGSTEAFF,TGTGCCAGCAGCCTGGACAGGGGAAGCACTGAAGCTTTCTTT
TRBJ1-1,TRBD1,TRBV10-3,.,CAIRGGGSITEAFF,TGTGCCATCAGGGGAGGGGGCTCGATCACTGAAGCTTTCTTT
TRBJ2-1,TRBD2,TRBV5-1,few,CASSLAGGEGYNEQFF,TGCGCCAGCAGCTTGGCCGGCGGGGAGGGGTACAATGAGCAGTTCTTC
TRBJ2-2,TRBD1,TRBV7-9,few,CASANSLEIITGGILNTGELFF,TGTGCCAGCGCTAACAGCTTGGAGATTATTACAGGGGGTATTTTGAACACCGGGGAGCTGTTTTTT
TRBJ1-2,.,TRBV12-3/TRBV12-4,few,CASSLRRSYGYTF,TGTGCCAGCAGTTTACGCAGGTCCTATGGCTACACCTTC
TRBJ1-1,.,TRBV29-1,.,CSVEMGMTEAFF,TGCAGCGTTGAGATGGGGATGACTGAAGCTTTCTTT
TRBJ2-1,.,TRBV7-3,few,CASSLESSGPFGDEQFF,TGTGCCAGCAGCTTAGAGAGTAGCGGACCCTTTGGGGATGAGCAGTTCTTC
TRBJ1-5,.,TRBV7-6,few,CASSLHSGGGTGQDQPQHF,TGTGCCAGCAGCTTACACTCCGGGGGGGGCACAGGTCAAGATCAGCCCCAGCATTTT
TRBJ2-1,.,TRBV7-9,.,CASSQTKGSYNEQFF,TGTGCCAGCAGCCAAACGAAGGGGTCCTACAATGAGCAGTTCTTC
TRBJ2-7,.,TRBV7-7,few,CASSSGQSWEQYF,TGTGCCAGCAGCTCCGGACAGTCCTGGGAGCAGTACTTC
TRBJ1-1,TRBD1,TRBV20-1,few,CSARKDREAFF,TGCAGTGCTAGAAAGGACAGGGAGGCTTTCTTT
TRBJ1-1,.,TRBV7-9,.,CASKASSARVEAFF,TGTGCCAGCAAAGCTTCCTCCGCTCGAGTTGAAGCTTTCTTT
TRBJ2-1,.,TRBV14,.,CASSKRVGSEQFF,TGTGCCAGCAGTAAAAGGGTGGGAAGTGAGCAGTTCTTC
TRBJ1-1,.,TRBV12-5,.,CASGLVLGPENTEAFF,TGTGCTAGTGGTTTGGTACTGGGGCCCGAAAACACTGAAGCTTTCTTT
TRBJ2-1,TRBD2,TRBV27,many,CASARTSGSLFYNEQFF,TGTGCCAGCGCCCGGACTAGCGGGAGCCTTTTCTACAATGAGCAGTTCTTC
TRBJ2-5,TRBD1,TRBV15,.,CATSTRQGNEQYF,TGTGCCACCAGCACAAGACAGGGAAACGAACAGTACTTC
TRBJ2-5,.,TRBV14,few,CASSQEQGMSGETQYF,TGTGCCAGCAGCCAAGAACAGGGCATGTCCGGGGAGACCCAGTACTTC
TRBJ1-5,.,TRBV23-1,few,CASLGTIPGEGNQPQHF,TGCGCCAGCCTTGGGACCATACCCGGCGAAGGCAATCAGCCCCAGCATTTT
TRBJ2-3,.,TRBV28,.,CASSFYRGLGADTQYF,TGTGCCAGCAGTTTTTATCGGGGACTGGGGGCAGATACGCAGTATTTT
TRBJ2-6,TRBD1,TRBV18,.,CASSPLSPETGVGANVLTF,TGTGCCAGCTCACCGCTTTCCCCCGAAACAGGGGTCGGGGCCAACGTCCTGACTTTC
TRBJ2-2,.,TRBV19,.,CASSHTGELFF,TGTGCCAGTAGTCACACCGGGGAGCTGTTTTTT
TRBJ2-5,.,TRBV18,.,CASSPQGRRQGTQYF,TGTGCCAGCTCACCTCAGGGGCGGCGGCAAGGGACCCAGTACTTC
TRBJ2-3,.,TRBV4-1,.,CASSQGEDTQYF,TGCGCCAGCAGCCAAGGGGAAGATACGCAGTATTTT
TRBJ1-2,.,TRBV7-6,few,CASSLEVGNYGYTF,TGTGCCAGCAGCTTAGAGGTCGGAAACTATGGCTACACCTTC
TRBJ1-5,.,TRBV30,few,CAWSGLLDNQPQHF,TGTGCCTGGAGTGGGCTCTTGGACAATCAGCCCCAGCATTTT
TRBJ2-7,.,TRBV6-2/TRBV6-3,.,CASSPHRKRQYF,TGTGCCAGCAGCCCCCACAGGAAACGGCAGTACTTC
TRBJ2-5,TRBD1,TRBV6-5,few,CASSPLGQGQVETQYF,TGTGCCAGCAGTCCCTTGGGACAGGGACAAGTAGAGACCCAGTACTTC
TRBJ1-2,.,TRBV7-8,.,CASNPGSDYGYTF,TGTGCCAGCAACCCAGGAAGCGACTATGGCTACACCTTC
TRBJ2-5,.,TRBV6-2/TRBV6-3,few,CASESWGAETQYF,TGTGCCAGCGAAAGCTGGGGGGCGGAGACCCAGTACTTC
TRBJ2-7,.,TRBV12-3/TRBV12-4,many,CASTLLGSSYEQYF,TGTGCCAGCACCCTTTTAGGCAGTTCCTACGAGCAGTACTTC
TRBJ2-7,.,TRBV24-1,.,CATSDPKSGSSYEQYF,TGTGCCACCAGTGACCCTAAAAGCGGGTCCTCCTACGAGCAGTACTTC
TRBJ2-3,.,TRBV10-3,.,CAISETGGSTDTQYF,TGTGCCATCAGTGAAACAGGCGGGAGCACAGATACGCAGTATTTT
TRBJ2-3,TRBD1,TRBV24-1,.,CATSERKQGRTDTQYF,TGTGCCACCAGTGAAAGGAAACAGGGGCGCACAGATACGCAGTATTTT
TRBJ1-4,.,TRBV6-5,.,CASSYSGRGNEKLFF,TGTGCCAGCAGTTACTCAGGGAGGGGTAATGAAAAACTGTTTTTT
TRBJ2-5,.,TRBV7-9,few,CASSRPTQETQYF,TGTGCCAGCAGCAGGCCCACCCAAGAGACCCAGTACTTC
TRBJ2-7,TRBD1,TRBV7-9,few,CASSQAGTVFPYEQYF,TGTGCCAGCAGCCAAGCAGGGACAGTGTTTCCTTACGAGCAGTACTTC
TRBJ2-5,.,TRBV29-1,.,CSVQGGTKETQYF,TGCAGCGTCCAGGGTGGAACGAAAGAGACCCAGTACTTC
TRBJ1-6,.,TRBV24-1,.,CATRSQPNSPLHF,TGTGCCACCAGAAGCCAGCCCAATTCACCCCTCCACTTT
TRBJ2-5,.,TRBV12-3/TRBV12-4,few,CASRLQGETQYF,TGTGCCAGCAGACTCCAGGGAGAGACCCAGTACTTC
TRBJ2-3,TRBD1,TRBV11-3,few,CASSVRDRSTDTQYF,TGTGCCAGCAGCGTTCGGGACAGGTCCACAGATACGCAGTATTTT
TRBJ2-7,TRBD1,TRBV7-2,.,CASSLAPTGSYEQYF,TGTGCCAGCAGCTTAGCGCCGACAGGGAGCTACGAGCAGTACTTC